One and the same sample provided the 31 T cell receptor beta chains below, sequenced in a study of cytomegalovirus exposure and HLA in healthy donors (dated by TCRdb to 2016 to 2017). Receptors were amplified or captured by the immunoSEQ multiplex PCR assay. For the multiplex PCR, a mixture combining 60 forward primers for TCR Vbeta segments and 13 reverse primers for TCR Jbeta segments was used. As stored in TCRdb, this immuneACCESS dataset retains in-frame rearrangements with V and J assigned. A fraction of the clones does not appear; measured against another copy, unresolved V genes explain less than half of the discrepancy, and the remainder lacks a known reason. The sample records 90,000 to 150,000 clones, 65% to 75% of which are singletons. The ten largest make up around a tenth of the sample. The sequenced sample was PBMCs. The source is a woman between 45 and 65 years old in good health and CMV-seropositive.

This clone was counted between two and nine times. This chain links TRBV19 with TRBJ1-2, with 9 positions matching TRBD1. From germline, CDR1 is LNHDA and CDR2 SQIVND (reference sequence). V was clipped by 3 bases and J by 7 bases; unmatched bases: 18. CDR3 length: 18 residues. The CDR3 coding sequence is TGTGCCAGTAGTATTCAGGCCGGGACAGGGTTCCCGGCTGGTGGCTACACCTTC. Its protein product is CASSIQAGTGFPAGGYTF.

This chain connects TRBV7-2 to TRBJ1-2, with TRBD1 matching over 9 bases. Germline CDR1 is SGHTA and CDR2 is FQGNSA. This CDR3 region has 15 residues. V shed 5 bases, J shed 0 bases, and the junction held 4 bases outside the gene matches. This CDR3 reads CASSRTGDSNYGYTF. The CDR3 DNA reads TGTGCCAGCAGCAGGACAGGGGATTCTAACTATGGCTACACCTTC.

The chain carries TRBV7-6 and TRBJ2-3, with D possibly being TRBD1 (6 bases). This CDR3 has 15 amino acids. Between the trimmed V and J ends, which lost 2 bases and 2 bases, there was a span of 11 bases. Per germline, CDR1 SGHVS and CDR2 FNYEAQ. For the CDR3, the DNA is TGTGCCAGCAGCTTATGGCAGGGGATCACAGATACGCAGTATTTT. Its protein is CASSLWQGITDTQYF.

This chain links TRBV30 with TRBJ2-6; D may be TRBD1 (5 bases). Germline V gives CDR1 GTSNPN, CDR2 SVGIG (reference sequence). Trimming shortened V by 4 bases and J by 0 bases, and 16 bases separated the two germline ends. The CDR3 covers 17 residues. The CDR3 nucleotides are TGTGCCTGGATCCCAGCGACAGAAGACTCTGGGGCCAACGTCCTGACTTTC. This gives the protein CAWIPATEDSGANVLTF. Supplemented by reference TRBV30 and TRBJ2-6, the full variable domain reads SQTIHQWPATLVQPVGSPLSLECTVEGTSNPNLYWYRQAAGRGLQLLFYSVGIGQISSEVPQNLSASRPQDRQFILSSKKLLLSDSGFYLCAWIPATEDSGANVLTFGAGSRLTVL.

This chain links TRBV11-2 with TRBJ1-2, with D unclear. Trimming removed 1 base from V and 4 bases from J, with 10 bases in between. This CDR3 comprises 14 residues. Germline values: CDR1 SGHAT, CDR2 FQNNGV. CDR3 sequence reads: CASSLAGLVYGYTF. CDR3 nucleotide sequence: TGTGCCAGCAGCTTAGCGGGGTTAGTCTATGGCTACACCTTC.

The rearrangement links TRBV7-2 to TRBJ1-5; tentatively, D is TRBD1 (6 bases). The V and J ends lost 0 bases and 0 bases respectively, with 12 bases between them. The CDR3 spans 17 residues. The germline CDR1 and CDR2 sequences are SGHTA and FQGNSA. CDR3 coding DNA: TGTGCCAGCAGCTTAGCCCTGACAGGCTATAGCAATCAGCCCCAGCATTTT. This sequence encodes CASSLALTGYSNQPQHF.

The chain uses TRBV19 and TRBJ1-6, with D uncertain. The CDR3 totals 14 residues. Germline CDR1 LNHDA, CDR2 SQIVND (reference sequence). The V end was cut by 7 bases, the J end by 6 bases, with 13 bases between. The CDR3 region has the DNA TGTGCCAGTACTCGGGGTGACGGTAATTCACCCCTCCACTTT. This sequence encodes CASTRGDGNSPLHF.

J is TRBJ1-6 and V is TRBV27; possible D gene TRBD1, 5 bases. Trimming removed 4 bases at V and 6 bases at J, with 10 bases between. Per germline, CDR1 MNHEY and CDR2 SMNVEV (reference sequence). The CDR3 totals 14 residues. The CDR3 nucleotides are TGTGCCAGCAGTTCCGGGACTTTTAATTCACCCCTCCACTTT. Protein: CASSSGTFNSPLHF.

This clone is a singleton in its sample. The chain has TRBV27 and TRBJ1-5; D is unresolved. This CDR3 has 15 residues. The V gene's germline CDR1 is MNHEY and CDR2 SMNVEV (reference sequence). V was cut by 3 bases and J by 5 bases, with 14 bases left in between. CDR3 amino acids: CASSFTSTGDQPQHF. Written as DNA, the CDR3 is TGTGCCAGCAGTTTTACTAGCACCGGCGATCAGCCCCAGCATTTT.

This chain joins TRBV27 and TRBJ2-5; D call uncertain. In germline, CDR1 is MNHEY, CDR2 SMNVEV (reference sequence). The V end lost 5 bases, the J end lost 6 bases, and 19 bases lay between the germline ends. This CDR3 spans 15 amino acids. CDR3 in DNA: TGTGCCAGCAGTCCCCAGTGGTGGAGCGAGAAGACCCAGTACTTC. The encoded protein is CASSPQWWSEKTQYF.

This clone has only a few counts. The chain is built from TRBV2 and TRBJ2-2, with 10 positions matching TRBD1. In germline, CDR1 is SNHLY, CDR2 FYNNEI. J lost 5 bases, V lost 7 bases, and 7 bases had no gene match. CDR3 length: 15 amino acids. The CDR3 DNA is TGTGCCAGCACCGGACGGACAGGGGGGACCGGGGAGCTGTTTTTT. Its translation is CASTGRTGGTGELFF.

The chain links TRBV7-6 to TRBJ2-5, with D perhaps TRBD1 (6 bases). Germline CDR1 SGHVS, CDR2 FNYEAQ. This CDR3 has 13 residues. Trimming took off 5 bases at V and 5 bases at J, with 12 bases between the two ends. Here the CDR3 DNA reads TGTGCCAGCAGCCAGGGGCGAGCGGAGACCCAGTACTTC. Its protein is CASSQGRAETQYF.

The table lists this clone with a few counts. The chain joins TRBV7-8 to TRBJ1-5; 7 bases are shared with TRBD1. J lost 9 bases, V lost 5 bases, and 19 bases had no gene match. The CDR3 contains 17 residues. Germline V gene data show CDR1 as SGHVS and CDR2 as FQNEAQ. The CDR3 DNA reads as TGTGCCAGCAGCCTAACGGGACAGCGGACTTCGATCAGGCCCCAGCATTTT. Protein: CASSLTGQRTSIRPQHF.

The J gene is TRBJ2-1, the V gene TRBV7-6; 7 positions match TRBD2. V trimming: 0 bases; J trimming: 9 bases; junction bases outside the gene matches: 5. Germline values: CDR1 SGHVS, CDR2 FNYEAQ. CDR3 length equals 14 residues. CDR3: CASSLAAGVVEQFF. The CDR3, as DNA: TGTGCCAGCAGCTTAGCGGCGGGAGTTGTTGAGCAGTTCTTC. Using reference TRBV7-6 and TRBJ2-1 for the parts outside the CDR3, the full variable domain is GAGVSQSPRYKVTKRGQDVALRCDPISGHVSLYWYRQALGQGPEFLTYFNYEAQQDKSGLPNDRFSAERPEGSISTLTIQRTEQRDSAMYRCASSLAAGVVEQFFGPGTRLTVL.

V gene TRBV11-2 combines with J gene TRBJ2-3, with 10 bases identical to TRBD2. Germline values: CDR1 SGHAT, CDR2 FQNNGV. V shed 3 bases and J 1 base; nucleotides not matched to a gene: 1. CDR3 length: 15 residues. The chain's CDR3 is CASSFTSGGTDTQYF. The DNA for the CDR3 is TGTGCCAGCAGCTTTACTAGCGGGGGCACAGATACGCAGTATTTT.

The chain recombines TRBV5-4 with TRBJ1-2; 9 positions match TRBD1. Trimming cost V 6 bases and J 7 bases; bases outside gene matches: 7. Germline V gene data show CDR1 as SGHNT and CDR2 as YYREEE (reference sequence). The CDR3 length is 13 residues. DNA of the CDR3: TGTGCCAGCAAGCGGACAGGGGCGTTTGGCTACACCTTC. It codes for CASKRTGAFGYTF.

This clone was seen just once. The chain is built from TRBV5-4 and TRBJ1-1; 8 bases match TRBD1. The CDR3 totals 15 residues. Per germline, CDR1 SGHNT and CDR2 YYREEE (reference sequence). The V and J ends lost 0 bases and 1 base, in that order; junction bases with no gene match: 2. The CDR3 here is CASSLEGTGNTEAFF. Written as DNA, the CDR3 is TGTGCCAGCAGCTTGGAAGGGACAGGGAACACTGAAGCTTTCTTT.

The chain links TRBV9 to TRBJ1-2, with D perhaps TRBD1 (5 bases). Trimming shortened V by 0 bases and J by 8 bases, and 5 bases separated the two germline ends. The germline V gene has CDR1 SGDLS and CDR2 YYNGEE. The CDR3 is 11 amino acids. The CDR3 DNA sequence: TGTGCCAGCAGCGTAGGGGGCGGCTACACCTTC. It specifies CASSVGGGYTF.

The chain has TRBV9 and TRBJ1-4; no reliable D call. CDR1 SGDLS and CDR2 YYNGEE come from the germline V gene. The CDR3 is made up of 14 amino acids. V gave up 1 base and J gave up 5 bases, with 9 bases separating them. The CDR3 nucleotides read TGTGCCAGCAGCGTACGGGAGATGAATGAAAAACTGTTTTTT. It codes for CASSVREMNEKLFF.

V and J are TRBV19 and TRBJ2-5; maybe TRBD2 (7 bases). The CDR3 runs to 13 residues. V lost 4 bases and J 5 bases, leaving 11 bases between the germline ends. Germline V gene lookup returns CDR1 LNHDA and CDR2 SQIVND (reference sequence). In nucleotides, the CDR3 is TGTGCCAGTAGTAACGGGGGGCGGGAGACCCAGTACTTC. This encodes CASSNGGRETQYF.

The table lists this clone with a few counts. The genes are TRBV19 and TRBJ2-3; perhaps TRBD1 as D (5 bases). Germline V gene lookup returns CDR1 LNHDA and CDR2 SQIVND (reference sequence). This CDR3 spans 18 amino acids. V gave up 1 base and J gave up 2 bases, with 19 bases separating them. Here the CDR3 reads CASSIGRLDSHYTDTQYF. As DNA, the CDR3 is TGTGCCAGTAGTATAGGACGCCTTGACAGCCACTACACAGATACGCAGTATTTT.

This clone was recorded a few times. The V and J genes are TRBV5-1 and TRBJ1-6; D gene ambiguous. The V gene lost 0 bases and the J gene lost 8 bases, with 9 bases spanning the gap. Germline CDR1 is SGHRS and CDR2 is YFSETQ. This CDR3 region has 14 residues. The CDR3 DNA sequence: TGCGCCAGCAGCTTGGCCGACAAAGATTCACCCCTCCACTTT. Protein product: CASSLADKDSPLHF.

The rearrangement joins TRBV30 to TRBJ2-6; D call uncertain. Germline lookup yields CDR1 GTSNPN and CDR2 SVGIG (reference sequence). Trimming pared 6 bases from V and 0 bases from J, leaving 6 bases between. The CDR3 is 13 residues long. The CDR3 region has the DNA TGTGCCTGTTCAGACTCTGGGGCCAACGTCCTGACTTTC. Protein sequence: CACSDSGANVLTF.

CDR3 loop: CASSSIAGRSYNEQFF. For the CDR3, the DNA is TGTGCCAGCAGTTCGATAGCGGGGCGCTCCTACAATGAGCAGTTCTTC. The gene calls are TRBV27 and TRBJ2-1; 8 bases fit TRBD2. Germline V gene lookup returns CDR1 MNHEY and CDR2 SMNVEV (reference sequence). The V and J ends lost 4 bases and 0 bases, in that order; junction bases with no gene match: 5. The CDR3 is 16 residues long.

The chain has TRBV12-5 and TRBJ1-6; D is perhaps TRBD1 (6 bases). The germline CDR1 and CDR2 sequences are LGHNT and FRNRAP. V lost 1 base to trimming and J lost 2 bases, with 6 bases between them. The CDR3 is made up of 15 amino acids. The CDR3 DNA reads TGTGCTAGTGGTTTGGGGACAGCCTATAATTCACCCCTCCACTTT. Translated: CASGLGTAYNSPLHF.

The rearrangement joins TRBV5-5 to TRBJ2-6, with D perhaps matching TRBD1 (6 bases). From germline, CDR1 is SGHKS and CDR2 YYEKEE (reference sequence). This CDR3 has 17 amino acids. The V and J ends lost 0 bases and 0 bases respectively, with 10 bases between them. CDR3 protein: CASSLDRTASGANVLTF. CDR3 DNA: TGTGCCAGCAGCTTGGACCGGACAGCCTCTGGGGCCAACGTCCTGACTTTC.

The CDR3 nucleotides are TGTGCCAGCAGGGGGCTGGTGAACACTGAAGCTTTCTTT. Encoded protein: CASRGLVNTEAFF. The chain employs TRBV6-1 and TRBJ1-1, with a weak D call TRBD1 (5 bases). Germline loops: CDR1 MNHNS, CDR2 SASEGT. The CDR3 is 13 residues long. V dropped 6 bases and J dropped 0 bases, with 8 bases sitting between them.

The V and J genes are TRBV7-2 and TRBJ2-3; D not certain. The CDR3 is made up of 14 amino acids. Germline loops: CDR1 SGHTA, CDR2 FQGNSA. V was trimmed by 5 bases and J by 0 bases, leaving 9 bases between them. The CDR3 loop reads CASSLLSSTDTQYF. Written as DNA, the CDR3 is TGTGCCAGCAGCCTTCTATCTAGCACAGATACGCAGTATTTT.

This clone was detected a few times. The CDR3 DNA reads TGTGCCACCAGCACCACAGTGGTAGATACGCAGTATTTT. This gives the protein CATSTTVVDTQYF. This chain joins TRBV15 and TRBJ2-3; no firm D call. Trimming pared 4 bases from V and 5 bases from J, leaving 10 bases between. Germline lookup yields CDR1 LNHNV and CDR2 YYDKDF (reference sequence). This CDR3 has 13 residues.

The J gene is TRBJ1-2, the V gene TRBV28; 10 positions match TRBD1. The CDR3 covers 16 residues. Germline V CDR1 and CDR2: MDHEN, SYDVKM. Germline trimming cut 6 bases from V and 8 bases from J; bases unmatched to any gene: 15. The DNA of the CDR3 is TGTGCCAGCAGCACGGGACAGGGGAGCCTTTGGGGAGGCTACACCTTC. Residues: CASSTGQGSLWGGYTF.

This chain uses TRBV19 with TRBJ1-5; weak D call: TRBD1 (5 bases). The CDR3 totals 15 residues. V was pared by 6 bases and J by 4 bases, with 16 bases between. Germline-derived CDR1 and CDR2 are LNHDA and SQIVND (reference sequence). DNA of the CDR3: TGTGCCAGTAGATCCCTGCAGGGATCGAATCAGCCCCAGCATTTT. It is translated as CASRSLQGSNQPQHF.